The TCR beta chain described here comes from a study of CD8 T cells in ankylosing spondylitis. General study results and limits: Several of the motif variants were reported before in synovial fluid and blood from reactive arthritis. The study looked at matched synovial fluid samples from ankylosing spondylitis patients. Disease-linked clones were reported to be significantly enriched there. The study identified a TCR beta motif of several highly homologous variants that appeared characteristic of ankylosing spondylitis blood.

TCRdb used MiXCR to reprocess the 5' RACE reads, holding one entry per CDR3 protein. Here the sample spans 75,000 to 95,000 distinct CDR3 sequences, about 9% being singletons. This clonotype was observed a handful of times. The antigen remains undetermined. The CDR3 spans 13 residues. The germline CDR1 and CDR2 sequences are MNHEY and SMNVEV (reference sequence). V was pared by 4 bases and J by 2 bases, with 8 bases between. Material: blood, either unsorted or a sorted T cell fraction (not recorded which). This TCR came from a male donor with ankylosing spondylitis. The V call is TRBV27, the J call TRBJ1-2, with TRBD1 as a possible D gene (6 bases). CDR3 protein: CASSSTGNYGYTF. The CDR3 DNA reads TGTGCCAGCAGTTCTACAGGGAACTATGGCTACACCTTC.